These 20 T cell receptor beta chains were all obtained from the same sample, sequenced in a study of CXCR3-negative and CXCR3-positive naive CD8 T cells. The study's findings and limits: A higher hydrophobicity marked the TRB CDR3s of CXCR3-positive naive cells versus CXCR3-negative naive cells.

Which antigens these TCRs recognize remains unknown. 5' RACE with UMI labels generated the TRB cDNA libraries. TCRdb derives one entry per CDR3 protein from the 5' RACE reads, leaving out DNA. The sample table sets out roughly 50,000 distinct CDR3 sequences. Sequences were obtained from naive CXCR3+ CD8+ T cells from blood. Subset: CD45RO-CCR7+CD27+CD95- naive CD8+ T cells expressing CXCR3 (TNR3+). Receptor source: a human donor in good health. Some clones in this sample may be carry-over from other donors' samples.

The chain is built from TRBV29-1 and TRBJ2-1; TCRdb's D call of TRBD2 is untestable without DNA. The CDR3 consists of 18 residues. Germline values: CDR1 SQVTM, CDR2 ANQGSEA. The CDR3: CSVERQASGRRSYNEQFF.

CDR3 amino acids: CASSLNWGTEAFF. V is TRBV5-5 and J is TRBJ1-1. CDR1 and CDR2 from the germline V gene are SGHKS and YYEKEE (reference sequence). The CDR3 loop spans 13 amino acids.

The chain combines TRBV12-3 or TRBV12-4 with TRBJ2-7; TCRdb reports TRBD2, a call that lacks DNA to check it against. The CDR3 totals 15 residues. CDR3 sequence: CASSNGGSGGDEQYF.

CDR3 sequence reads: CASSLRLAGDEQFF. V and J are TRBV28 and TRBJ2-1; there is no DNA to check the TCRdb D call of TRBD2. This CDR3 region has 14 residues. Germline CDR1 reads MDHEN; CDR2 reads SYDVKM.

The J gene is TRBJ1-1, the V gene TRBV5-1; TCRdb reports TRBD1, a call that lacks DNA to check it against. The CDR3 sequence is 14 residues long. CDR1 and CDR2 from the germline V gene are SGHRS and YFSETQ. CDR3 protein: CASSTGQGGTEAFF.

The rearrangement joins TRBV28 to TRBJ2-7; the D call from TCRdb, TRBD1, cannot be confirmed without DNA. The CDR3 extends over 18 amino acids. Germline assignment: CDR1 MDHEN and CDR2 SYDVKM. Here the CDR3 reads CASSLFGQGNLYSYEQYF.

This chain joins TRBV25-1 and TRBJ2-1; TCRdb's D call of TRBD1 is untestable without DNA. Germline CDR1 is MGHDK and CDR2 is SYGVNS. The CDR3 has 14 amino acids. This CDR3 reads CASSEMAGVHEQFF.

The chain links TRBV12-3 or TRBV12-4 to TRBJ2-1; the TCRdb D gene call, TRBD1, has no DNA to confirm it. This CDR3 is 14 amino acids long. The chain's CDR3 is CASSSTGPYNEQFF.

The chain has TRBV5-1 and TRBJ2-3; TCRdb's D call, TRBD1, is unchecked because there is no DNA. The CDR3 extends over 16 amino acids. The germline V gene has CDR1 SGHRS and CDR2 YFSETQ. CDR3 loop: CASSATGSLEGNTQYF.

The genes are TRBV9 and TRBJ2-7; TCRdb's D call, TRBD1, is unchecked because there is no DNA. The CDR3 sequence is 17 residues long. Germline CDR1 SGDLS, CDR2 YYNGEE. CDR3: CASSVESGTGPFAEQYF.

The chain recombines TRBV6-2 or TRBV6-3 with TRBJ2-5; without DNA, the TCRdb call of TRBD1 cannot be checked. Germline CDR1 is MNHEY and CDR2 is SVGEGT. The CDR3 spans 15 residues. CDR3: CASSYRGRDGETQYF.

The V and J genes are TRBV19 and TRBJ2-3; TCRdb's D call of TRBD1 is untestable without DNA. This CDR3 contains 15 residues. Germline loops: CDR1 LNHDA, CDR2 SQIVND (reference sequence). CDR3 residues: CASSPGGAGTDTQYF.

The chain recombines TRBV10-3 with TRBJ1-5. This CDR3 is built from 15 residues. Germline-derived CDR1 and CDR2 are ENHRY and SYGVKD. The CDR3 sequence is CAISEGPMSNQPQHF.

The gene calls are TRBV20-1 and TRBJ1-1. The CDR3 runs to 14 residues. CDR1 and CDR2 (germline): DFQATT, SNEGSKA (reference sequence). This CDR3 reads CSARDFRGSTEAFF.

This chain connects TRBV5-1 to TRBJ2-7; TCRdb picks TRBD2, but there is no DNA to check that call. The germline CDR1 and CDR2 sequences are SGHRS and YFSETQ. The CDR3 consists of 17 residues. The CDR3: CASSLAPVADGSYEQYF.

The chain carries TRBV6-2 or TRBV6-3 and TRBJ2-1; without DNA, the TCRdb call of TRBD2 cannot be checked. The length of the CDR3 is 17 residues. Germline assignment: CDR1 MNHEY and CDR2 SVGEGT. This CDR3 is CASSYPALRGSYNEQFF.

This chain uses TRBV7-2 with TRBJ2-7; TCRdb lists TRBD1, though no DNA is available to test this call. The germline V gene has CDR1 SGHTA and CDR2 FQGNSA. CDR3 length: 16 amino acids. The CDR3 reads CASSLEGREAFYEQYF.

V usage is TRBV9 and J usage is TRBJ2-5; TCRdb proposes TRBD1, but this gene call is untestable without DNA. The germline gives CDR1 SGDLS, CDR2 YYNGEE. The CDR3 spans 15 residues. The CDR3 loop reads CASSGQGATQETQYF.

The chain couples TRBV20-1 to TRBJ2-1; as DNA is missing, the TRBD1 call by TCRdb cannot be tested. There are 15 residues in the CDR3. Germline-derived CDR1 and CDR2 are DFQATT and SNEGSKA (reference sequence). The CDR3 here is CSARELGQVYNEQFF.

The chain recombines TRBV6-4 with TRBJ2-1; TCRdb lists TRBD1, though no DNA is available to test this call. This CDR3 is 15 amino acids long. Germline V CDR1 and CDR2: MRHNA, SNTAGT. The CDR3 here is CASSDGTGIYNEQFF.